The 5 T cell receptor beta chains in this list originate from one sample, sequenced in a study of cytomegalovirus exposure and HLA in healthy donors. The PCR ran on 60 Vbeta and 13 Jbeta primers. Clones were read by immunoSEQ multiplex PCR, and TCRdb kept only the in-frame ones, dropping some. Of under 150,000 clones detected, about 61% appear once; the ten largest clones hold less than 2.5%. The sample was PBMCs. The receptors originated from a woman between 35 and 50 years old in good health and CMV-seronegative.

This clone has more than one count but fewer than ten. V usage is TRBV7-6 and J usage is TRBJ2-3; 8 bases are shared with TRBD1. CDR1 is SGHVS, CDR2 FNYEAQ, per germline. Trimming cost V 2 bases and J 1 base; bases outside gene matches: 5. The CDR3 length is 16 residues. The CDR3 DNA reads as TGTGCCAGCAGCTTACCAGGGGGCGCAGGCACAGATACGCAGTATTTT. This translates into CASSLPGGAGTDTQYF.

The chain uses TRBV5-4 and TRBJ1-2, with 7 bases that match TRBD1. Trimming took 1 base from V and 6 from J; bases not matched to a gene: 6. The CDR3 is made up of 14 amino acids. Germline-derived CDR1 and CDR2 are SGHNT and YYREEE (reference sequence). This CDR3 reads CASSLRRTGDGYTF. In DNA, the CDR3 is TGTGCCAGCAGCTTGCGTCGGACAGGAGATGGCTACACCTTC.

The J gene is TRBJ2-1, the V gene TRBV11-2; 8 nucleotides align to TRBD2. Germline CDR1 and CDR2: SGHAT and FQNNGV. This CDR3 comprises 13 residues. The trim removed 10 bases at V and 8 bases at J, leaving 10 bases unmatched. As DNA, the CDR3 is TGTGCCATCTCGAGGCGGGGGGACCATGAGCAGTTCTTC. This codes for CAISRRGDHEQFF. Full variable domain (rest looked up from reference TRBV11-2 and TRBJ2-1): EAGVAQSPRYKIIEKRQSVAFWCNPISGHATLYWYQQILGQGPKLLIQFQNNGVVDDSQLPKDRFSAERLKGVDSTLKIQPAKLEDSAVYLCAISRRGDHEQFFGPGTRLTVL.

The rearrangement uses TRBV28 and TRBJ2-7; 11 bases agree with TRBD2. J gave up 4 bases and V 4 bases, and 12 bases lay outside the gene matches. The CDR3 loop spans 17 amino acids. The germline V gene has CDR1 MDHEN and CDR2 SYDVKM. CDR3 nucleotides: TGTGCCAGCAGTTACCACTTGACTAGCGGGGTAGAGTACGAGCAGTACTTC. Protein sequence: CASSYHLTSGVEYEQYF.

The rearrangement joins TRBV7-2 to TRBJ2-1; D may be TRBD2 (7 bases). The germline V gene has CDR1 SGHTA and CDR2 FQGNSA. This CDR3 spans 18 amino acids. V was cut by 5 bases and J by 5 bases, with 25 bases left in between. CDR3 residues: CASSLRGGALNRHNEQFF. CDR3 bases: TGTGCCAGCAGCCTCCGAGGGGGGGCCCTCAACCGCCACAATGAGCAGTTCTTC.